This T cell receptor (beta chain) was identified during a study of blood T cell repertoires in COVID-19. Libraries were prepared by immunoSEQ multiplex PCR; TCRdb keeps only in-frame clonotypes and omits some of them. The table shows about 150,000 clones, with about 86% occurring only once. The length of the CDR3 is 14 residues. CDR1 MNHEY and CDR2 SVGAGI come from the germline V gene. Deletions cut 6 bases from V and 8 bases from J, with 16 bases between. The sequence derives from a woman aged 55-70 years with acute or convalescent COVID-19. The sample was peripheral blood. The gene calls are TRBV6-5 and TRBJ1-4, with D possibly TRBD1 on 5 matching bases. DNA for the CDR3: TGTGCCAGCAGGACGGAGGGGCGGTGGGAAAAACTGTTTTTT. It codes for CASRTEGRWEKLFF.